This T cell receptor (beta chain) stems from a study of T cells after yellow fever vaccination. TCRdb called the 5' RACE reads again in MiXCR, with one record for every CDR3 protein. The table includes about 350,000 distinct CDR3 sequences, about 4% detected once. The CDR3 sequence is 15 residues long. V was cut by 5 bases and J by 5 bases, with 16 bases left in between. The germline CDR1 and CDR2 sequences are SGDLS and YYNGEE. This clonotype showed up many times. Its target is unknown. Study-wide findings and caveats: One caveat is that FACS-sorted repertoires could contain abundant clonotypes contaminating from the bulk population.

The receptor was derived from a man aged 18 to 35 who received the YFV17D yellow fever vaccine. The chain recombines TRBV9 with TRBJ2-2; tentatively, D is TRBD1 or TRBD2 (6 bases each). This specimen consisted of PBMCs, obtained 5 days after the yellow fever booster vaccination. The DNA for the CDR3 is TGTGCCAGCAGGGGGAGACAGGCGGGGACCGGGGAGCTGTTTTTT. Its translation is CASRGRQAGTGELFF.